This T cell receptor (beta chain) is drawn from a study of CD8+ T cells in alopecia areata. Study information: At a dose of 5 to 10 mg twice daily, oral tofacitinib was given to treated patients. Patients in the study were on tofacitinib for 6 to 18 months, then off it for 6 months.

V was cut by 6 bases and J by 5 bases, with 13 bases left in between. The CDR3 spans 13 residues. Looked up from germline, CDR1 is SGHTA and CDR2 is FQGNSA. The authors extracted RNA and reverse transcribed it into cDNA as the sequencing template. The method was immunoSEQ multiplex PCR; TCRdb's version includes in-frame clones alone and lacks a portion of them. This table holds some 180,000 clones, around 63% found once. This clone was counted many times. Different DNA sequences within this sample yield the same CDR3. Peripheral blood and lesional scalp punch biopsies were taken from alopecia areata patients. Using a FACSAria, the CD4+ and CD8+ T cells were sorted from the PBMCs.

The source of this sequence is a human donor with alopecia areata. The starting material was CD4+ T cells sorted from blood, obtained at week 0. V is TRBV7-2 and J is TRBJ1-1; the D is unclear. CDR3 sequence reads: CASSTPLGTEAFF. CDR3 DNA: TGTGCCAGCAGTACACCCCTAGGGACTGAAGCTTTCTTT.